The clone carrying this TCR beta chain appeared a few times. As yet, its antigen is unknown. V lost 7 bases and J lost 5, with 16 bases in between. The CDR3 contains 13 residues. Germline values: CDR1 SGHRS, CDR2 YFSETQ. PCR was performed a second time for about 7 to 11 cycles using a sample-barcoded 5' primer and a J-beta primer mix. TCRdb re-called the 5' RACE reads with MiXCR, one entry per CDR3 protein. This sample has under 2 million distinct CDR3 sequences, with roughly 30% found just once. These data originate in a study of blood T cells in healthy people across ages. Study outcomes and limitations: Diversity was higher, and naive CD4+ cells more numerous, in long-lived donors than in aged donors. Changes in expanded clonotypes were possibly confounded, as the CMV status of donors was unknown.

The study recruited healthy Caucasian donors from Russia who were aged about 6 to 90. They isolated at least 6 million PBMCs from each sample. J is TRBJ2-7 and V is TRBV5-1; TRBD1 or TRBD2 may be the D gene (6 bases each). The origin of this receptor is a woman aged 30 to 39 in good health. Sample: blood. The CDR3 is CASGVGGRHEQYF. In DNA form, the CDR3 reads TGCGCCAGCGGGGTAGGGGGGCGTCACGAGCAGTACTTC. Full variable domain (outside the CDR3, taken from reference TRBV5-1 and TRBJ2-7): KAGVTQTPRYLIKTRGQQVTLSCSPISGHRSVSWYQQTPGQGLQFLFEYFSETQRNKGNFPGRFSGRQFSNSRSEMNVSTLELGDSALYLCASGVGGRHEQYFGPGTRLTVT.